This record concerns one T cell receptor (beta chain) sequence. The CDR3 runs to 16 residues. V gave up 1 base and J gave up 2 bases, with 14 bases separating them. The germline V gene has CDR1 SEHNR and CDR2 FQNEAQ (reference sequence). The data were obtained in a study of T cell changes during pregnancy in multiple sclerosis. Clones were read by immunoSEQ multiplex PCR, and TCRdb kept only the in-frame ones, dropping some. Here the sample spans about 75,000 clones, 94% being singletons. The sample in question was CD4+ T cells from peripheral blood mononuclear cells, obtained after pregnancy. The clonotype comes from a female donor with multiple sclerosis, enrolled in a pregnancy study. The rearrangement joins TRBV7-9 to TRBJ2-5; TRBD2 is a possible D gene (6 bases). The CDR3 DNA sequence: TGTGCCAGCAGCTTAGGGGACGGGAGAGAACAAGAGACCCAGTACTTC. Translating gives CASSLGDGREQETQYF. The variable domain in full, completed from reference TRBV7-9 and TRBJ2-5, reads DTGVSQNPRHKITKRGQNVTFRCDPISEHNRLYWYRQTLGQGPEFLTYFQNEAQLEKSRLLSDRFSAERPKGSFSTLEIQRTEQGDSAMYLCASSLGDGREQETQYFGPGTRLLVL.